This T cell receptor (beta chain) was obtained from a study of STAT3 mutations in large granular lymphocyte leukemia. About the study: More than half of T-LGLL patients received immunosuppressive therapy.

Study-wide points: No sample exists from the first appearance of each clone. After therapy, about 35% of the 18 patients switched clonotypes, all new clones STAT3 wild type. In some patients, a small highly pathogenic clone possibly went undetected. In T-cell large granular lymphocyte leukemia, about half of patients showed multiple immunodominant subclonotypes.

Trimming removed 3 bases from V and 6 bases from J; junction bases left unmatched: 8. Germline V gives CDR1 LGHNA, CDR2 YNFKEQ. The CDR3 runs 15 residues. Here immunoSEQ multiplex PCR was the method, and the copy in TCRdb shows in-frame clones only, minus some. The sample has approximately 22,000 clones, about 94% seen once. In regard to this clone: The antigen is not known.

The sample was peripheral blood mononuclear cells. This receptor was identified in a man in his forties or fifties with T-cell large granular lymphocyte leukemia. Some clones in this sample may be carry-over from other donors' samples. The genes are TRBV4-2 and TRBJ2-1; 7 bases match TRBD2. The CDR3 reads CASSQGGTAPNEQFF. The CDR3 region has the DNA TGTGCCAGCAGCCAGGGGGGGACTGCACCCAATGAGCAGTTCTTC.